This T cell receptor beta chain was documented in a study of cytomegalovirus exposure and HLA in healthy donors. From germline, CDR1 is MNHEY and CDR2 SVGAGI. The ends were cut back, 4 bases at V and 6 bases at J, with 11 bases in the middle. The CDR3 is 13 residues long. Researchers ran the PCR with 60 Vbeta and 13 Jbeta primers. Sequencing was performed with immunoSEQ multiplex PCR; in TCRdb, only in-frame clones are kept and a portion is missing. The data hold about 190,000 clones, with roughly 80% observed a single time. The TCR originated in a woman aged 45-65 years in good health and CMV-seropositive. The V and J genes are TRBV6-5 and TRBJ2-3; D is ambiguous. Input material: PBMCs. CDR3 sequence: CASSFGTKDTQYF. DNA of the CDR3: TGTGCCAGCAGTTTTGGCACCAAGGATACGCAGTATTTT.